One and the same sample provided the 4 T cell receptor beta chains below, sequenced in a study of T-cell memory formation after mild COVID-19. TCRdb re-analysed the 5' RACE reads in MiXCR, keeping a single row per CDR3 protein. The sample holds roughly 260,000 distinct CDR3 sequences, roughly 15% seen once. The sample consisted of PBMCs or a T cell subset sorted from them (not recorded which). The source is a man aged 18 to 30 who had mild COVID-19 (a few samples of this study predate the infection). Cell type and time point are not known.

V usage is TRBV9 and J usage is TRBJ1-6; 7 bases fit TRBD1. With V trimmed by 4 bases and J by 5 bases, 9 bases remained unmatched. The CDR3 is 16 residues long. Germline V CDR1 and CDR2: SGDLS, YYNGEE. The CDR3 protein is CASSNTGQSNNSPLHF. The CDR3, as DNA: TGTGCCAGCAGCAATACGGGACAGAGTAATAATTCACCCCTCCACTTT.

This clonotype was observed a few times. The rearrangement links TRBV7-2 to TRBJ2-3; maybe TRBD2 (6 bases). V lost 1 base and J 2 bases, leaving 10 bases between the germline ends. The CDR3 has 15 residues. Germline V CDR1 and CDR2: SGHTA, FQGNSA. This CDR3 is CASSLGLAHTDTQYF. For the CDR3, the DNA is TGTGCCAGCAGCTTAGGGCTAGCGCACACAGATACGCAGTATTTT.

The V and J genes are TRBV6-5 and TRBJ2-7, with unresolved D. Trimming took off 3 bases at V and 1 base at J, with 13 bases between the two ends. The CDR3 is made up of 15 amino acids. CDR1 MNHEY and CDR2 SVGAGI come from the germline V gene. CDR3 sequence (DNA): TGTGCCAGCAGTTATTTTGGGGAAGGATCCTACGAGCAGTACTTC. This sequence encodes CASSYFGEGSYEQYF.

This clonotype was detected only a few times. This chain uses TRBV20-1 with TRBJ2-4; the match to TRBD2 covers 11 bases. The CDR3 loop spans 14 amino acids. V gave up 3 bases and J gave up 7 bases; unmatched junction bases: 5. CDR1 is DFQATT, CDR2 SNEGSKA, per germline (reference sequence). CDR3 residues: CSARLASGGNIQYF. The CDR3 nucleotides read TGCAGTGCTAGGTTGGCTAGCGGGGGGAACATTCAGTACTTC.